This is a list of T cell receptor beta chains from one sample in a study of T cells in Graves' hyperthyroidism and ophthalmopathy. Via MiXCR, TCRdb re-called the multiplex PCR reads, giving one row per CDR3 protein. This table has some 570,000 distinct CDR3 sequences, 17% appearing once. The source material was blood. These TCRs come from a young woman with Graves' ophthalmopathy. Each CDR3 is given with its conserved first and last residue. Each record gives: D gene, clone size, J gene, V gene, CDR3 DNA, CDR3 protein. D genes are given only for firm matches. Clone size appears in some rows only: once, few, many, or a class for an expanded clone.

d_gene: NA; abundance: many; j_gene: TRBJ1-1; v_gene: TRBV5-1; CDR3nt: TGCGCCAGCAGCGTCGGCAGGGGTCTGAACACTGAAGCTTTCTTT; CDR3aa: CASSVGRGLNTEAFF
d_gene: TRBD2; abundance: few; j_gene: TRBJ2-1; v_gene: TRBV20-1; CDR3nt: TGCAGTGCTAGAGCCGGGGGGGGGGCCTACAATGAGCAGTTCTTC; CDR3aa: CSARAGGGAYNEQFF
d_gene: NA; abundance: few; j_gene: TRBJ1-2; v_gene: TRBV27; CDR3nt: TGTGCCAGCAGTCCCCTCAACAGCGTCTATGGCTACACCTTC; CDR3aa: CASSPLNSVYGYTF
d_gene: NA; abundance: many; j_gene: TRBJ2-1; v_gene: TRBV27; CDR3nt: TGTGCCAGCAGTCTCCCGGGTAACAATGAGCAGTTCTTC; CDR3aa: CASSLPGNNEQFF
d_gene: NA; abundance: many; j_gene: TRBJ1-2; v_gene: TRBV5-1; CDR3nt: TGCGCCAGCAGCTTGAGCTTCTTGGCGGCGGCCGGTAACTATGGCTACACCTTC; CDR3aa: CASSLSFLAAAGNYGYTF
d_gene: NA; abundance: many; j_gene: TRBJ1-2; v_gene: TRBV28; CDR3nt: TGTGCCAGCAGTGACGGACAAACTTCCTATGGCTACACCTTC; CDR3aa: CASSDGQTSYGYTF
d_gene: NA; abundance: many; j_gene: TRBJ2-5; v_gene: TRBV3-1; CDR3nt: TGTGCCAGCAGCCAAGACAGGCTGGGGGAGACCCAGTACTTC; CDR3aa: CASSQDRLGETQYF
d_gene: NA; abundance: few; j_gene: TRBJ1-2; v_gene: TRBV9; CDR3nt: TGTGCCAGCAGCGTAGATTTAGTCTCCTCAGATCGGGGCTACACCTTC; CDR3aa: CASSVDLVSSDRGYTF
d_gene: NA; abundance: few; j_gene: TRBJ2-5; v_gene: TRBV3-1; CDR3nt: TGTGCCAGCAGCCTAACTCGTGGGACCCAGTACTTC; CDR3aa: CASSLTRGTQYF
d_gene: TRBD2; abundance: few; j_gene: TRBJ2-1; v_gene: TRBV7-3; CDR3nt: TGTGCCAGCAGCTTATACTCTAGCGGGCTGACCTACAATGAGCAGTTCTTC; CDR3aa: CASSLYSSGLTYNEQFF
d_gene: NA; abundance: many; j_gene: TRBJ2-3; v_gene: TRBV5-1; CDR3nt: TGCGCCAGCAGCCCAGGGACCAAAGACACAGATACGCAGTATTTT; CDR3aa: CASSPGTKDTDTQYF
d_gene: NA; abundance: many; j_gene: TRBJ2-2; v_gene: TRBV30; CDR3nt: TGTGCCTGGAGTGTATGGGGGCTGGGCACCGGGGAGCTGTTTTTT; CDR3aa: CAWSVWGLGTGELFF
d_gene: NA; abundance: once; j_gene: TRBJ1-5; v_gene: TRBV4-2; CDR3nt: TGTGCCAGCAGCCAAGGGACAGCCATCGGGGCCCAGCATTTT; CDR3aa: CASSQGTAIGAQHF
d_gene: NA; abundance: NA; j_gene: TRBJ2-3; v_gene: TRBV3-1; CDR3nt: TGTGCCAGCAGCCAAGACTTAGCTTGGCCTAGCACAGATACGCAGTATTTT; CDR3aa: CASSQDLAWPSTDTQYF
d_gene: NA; abundance: many; j_gene: TRBJ1-5; v_gene: TRBV11-2; CDR3nt: TGTGCCAGCAGCTTATTCCGGGGAAGTCAGCCCCAGCATTTT; CDR3aa: CASSLFRGSQPQHF
d_gene: NA; abundance: NA; j_gene: TRBJ2-3; v_gene: TRBV28; CDR3nt: TGTGCCAGCAGTCCTCGGACAGGCGGGGCAGATACGCAGTATTTT; CDR3aa: CASSPRTGGADTQYF
d_gene: TRBD1; abundance: many; j_gene: TRBJ1-1; v_gene: TRBV15; CDR3nt: TGTGCCACCAGCCGCGACAGGGTCCTTCGGAACACTGAAGCTTTCTTT; CDR3aa: CATSRDRVLRNTEAFF
d_gene: NA; abundance: NA; j_gene: TRBJ2-6; v_gene: TRBV19; CDR3nt: TGTGCCAGTAAGCCCTTGTCCTCTGGGGCCAACGTCCTGACTTTC; CDR3aa: CASKPLSSGANVLTF
d_gene: NA; abundance: few; j_gene: TRBJ2-1; v_gene: TRBV5-1; CDR3nt: TGCGCCAGCAGCGGTTACAGGGATGGGTCTAATGAGCAGTTCTTC; CDR3aa: CASSGYRDGSNEQFF
d_gene: TRBD1; abundance: NA; j_gene: TRBJ1-5; v_gene: TRBV27; CDR3nt: TGTGCCAGCATCCCGAAGGGGACAGGGGCTACTGGGCCCCAGCATTTT; CDR3aa: CASIPKGTGATGPQHF
d_gene: NA; abundance: many; j_gene: TRBJ2-7; v_gene: TRBV7-2; CDR3nt: TGTGCCAGCAGCTTATTAGACGAGCAGTACTTC; CDR3aa: CASSLLDEQYF
d_gene: TRBD2; abundance: once; j_gene: TRBJ2-6; v_gene: TRBV14; CDR3nt: TGTGCCAGCAGCCGTGGGACTAGCGGGAGATCTGGGGCCAACGTCCTGACTTTC; CDR3aa: CASSRGTSGRSGANVLTF
d_gene: TRBD2; abundance: many; j_gene: TRBJ2-1; v_gene: TRBV28; CDR3nt: TGTGCCAGCATAGGGGTCCGGGGGGAAGCGAATGAGCAGTTCTTC; CDR3aa: CASIGVRGEANEQFF
d_gene: NA; abundance: many; j_gene: TRBJ1-1; v_gene: TRBV27; CDR3nt: TGTGCCAGCAGATTTACCGGGACAAACACTGAAGCTTTCTTT; CDR3aa: CASRFTGTNTEAFF
d_gene: TRBD2; abundance: many; j_gene: TRBJ2-7; v_gene: TRBV10-3; CDR3nt: TGTGCCATCAGACCTAGCGGGAGGTACGAGCAGTACTTC; CDR3aa: CAIRPSGRYEQYF
d_gene: NA; abundance: medium-sized; j_gene: TRBJ2-3; v_gene: TRBV2; CDR3nt: TGTGCCAGCAGTGAATTCGGGACTCGCACAGATACGCAGTATTTT; CDR3aa: CASSEFGTRTDTQYF
d_gene: NA; abundance: few; j_gene: TRBJ2-5; v_gene: TRBV10-3; CDR3nt: TGTGCCATCGGCGGCAGGGGTAGTTCGGGAGAGACCCAGTACTTC; CDR3aa: CAIGGRGSSGETQYF
d_gene: TRBD2; abundance: many; j_gene: TRBJ2-1; v_gene: TRBV20-1; CDR3nt: TGCAGTGCTACGGGGACTAGCGGGAGAATTCAGGATGAGCAGTTCTTC; CDR3aa: CSATGTSGRIQDEQFF
d_gene: NA; abundance: NA; j_gene: TRBJ1-4; v_gene: TRBV7-8; CDR3nt: TGTGCCAGCAGCTTAACTAGTGAAAAACTGTTTTTT; CDR3aa: CASSLTSEKLFF
d_gene: NA; abundance: NA; j_gene: TRBJ1-5; v_gene: TRBV12-3/TRBV12-4; CDR3nt: TGTGCCAGCAGCCGGGGCAGTAGCCCCAATCAGCCCCAGCATTTT; CDR3aa: CASSRGSSPNQPQHF
d_gene: NA; abundance: NA; j_gene: TRBJ1-1; v_gene: TRBV28; CDR3nt: TGTGCCAGCGGTTTAGTGCCGGGGATGAACACTGAAGCTTTCTTT; CDR3aa: CASGLVPGMNTEAFF
d_gene: TRBD1; abundance: many; j_gene: TRBJ1-2; v_gene: TRBV2; CDR3nt: TGTGCCAGCAGTCGACAGGGGAGCGTCTATGGCTACACCTTC; CDR3aa: CASSRQGSVYGYTF
d_gene: NA; abundance: many; j_gene: TRBJ1-1; v_gene: TRBV20-1; CDR3nt: TGCAGTGCTAGGGACTATGGACAAAACACTGAAGCTTTCTTT; CDR3aa: CSARDYGQNTEAFF
d_gene: TRBD1; abundance: many; j_gene: TRBJ1-1; v_gene: TRBV11-2; CDR3nt: TGTGCCAGCAGCTACGACAGGACAGGGAACACTGAAGCTTTCTTT; CDR3aa: CASSYDRTGNTEAFF
d_gene: TRBD1; abundance: many; j_gene: TRBJ1-1; v_gene: TRBV29-1; CDR3nt: TGCAGCGCATTGAAGCTTGGGGACAGGGGGTACTATATGAACACTGAAGCTTTCTTT; CDR3aa: CSALKLGDRGYYMNTEAFF